Below, one TCR beta chain is given with its context. Trimming removed 1 base at V and 2 bases at J, with 4 bases between. This CDR3 is built from 13 residues. CDR1 is SGHTA and CDR2 is FQGTGA in the germline V gene. The source of the sample is a study of T-cell memory formation after mild COVID-19. MiXCR, run by TCRdb on the 5' RACE reads, gives a single entry per CDR3 protein. The sample lists some 210,000 distinct CDR3 sequences, approximately 10% occurring once. V usage is TRBV7-3 and J usage is TRBJ2-3, with D uncertain. The sample comprised PBMCs or a T cell subset sorted from them (not recorded which). The origin of this receptor is a man aged 18 to 29 who had mild COVID-19 (a few samples of this study predate the infection). Cell type and time point are not known. The CDR3 region is CASSLSATDTQYF. The CDR3 DNA follows: TGTGCCAGCAGCTTAAGTGCCACAGATACGCAGTATTTT. Full variable domain (outside the CDR3, taken from reference TRBV7-3 and TRBJ2-3): GAGVSQTPSNKVTEKGKYVELRCDPISGHTALYWYRQSLGQGPEFLIYFQGTGAADDSGLPNDRFFAVRPEGSVSTLKIQRTERGDSAVYLCASSLSATDTQYFGPGTRLTVL.